This TCR beta chain was sequenced during a study of blood T cell repertoires in COVID-19. As handled by the study authors: How many nucleated cells were present was estimated from reference gene primer amplification. Here immunoSEQ multiplex PCR was the method, and the copy in TCRdb shows in-frame clones only, minus some. That table furnishes V, J and clone size, whereas the DNA furnished D and trimming. Among about 170,000 clones, over 65% were seen once, and the ten largest hold 3.5% to 5%. Trimming at V came to 0 bases and at J to 5 bases, leaving 6 bases not matched to a gene. CDR1 is SGHKS and CDR2 is YYEKEE in the germline V gene (reference sequence). This CDR3 has 16 residues.

The rearrangement uses TRBV5-5 and TRBJ2-3, with 10 bases matching TRBD2. Sequenced sample: PBMCs or T cells enriched from blood (not recorded which). The sequence was collected from a woman aged 50 to 65 who had recovered from COVID-19. The CDR3 DNA is TGTGCCAGCAGCTTGGCTAGCGGGAGTAAATTAGATACGCAGTATTTT. This gives the protein CASSLASGSKLDTQYF.